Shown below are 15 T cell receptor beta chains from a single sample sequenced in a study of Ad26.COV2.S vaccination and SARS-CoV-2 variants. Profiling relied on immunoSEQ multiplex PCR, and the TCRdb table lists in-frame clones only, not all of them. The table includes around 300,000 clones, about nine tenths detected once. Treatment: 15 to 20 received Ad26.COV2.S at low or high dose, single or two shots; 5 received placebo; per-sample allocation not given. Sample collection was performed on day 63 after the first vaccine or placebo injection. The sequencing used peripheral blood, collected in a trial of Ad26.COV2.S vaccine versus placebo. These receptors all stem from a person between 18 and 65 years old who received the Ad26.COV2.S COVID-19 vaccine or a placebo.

The CDR3: CASSRRGSNVDYTF. CDR3 sequence (DNA): TGTGCCAGCAGCCGACGAGGGAGTAATGTCGACTACACCTTC. The chain has TRBV11-2 and TRBJ1-2; D ambiguous. Trimming took 5 bases from V and 10 from J, leaving 20 bases between them. The germline gives CDR1 SGHAT, CDR2 FQNNGV. The CDR3 is made up of 14 amino acids.

This CDR3 is CASSFTAGTEAFF. CDR3 bases: TGTGCCAGCAGTTTTACGGCAGGGACTGAAGCTTTCTTT. This sequence joins TRBV27 and TRBJ1-1; D might be TRBD1 (5 bases). The germline V and J ends were trimmed by 3 bases and 5 bases, with 10 bases remaining between them. The CDR3 is 13 amino acids. The V gene's germline CDR1 is MNHEY and CDR2 SMNVEV (reference sequence).

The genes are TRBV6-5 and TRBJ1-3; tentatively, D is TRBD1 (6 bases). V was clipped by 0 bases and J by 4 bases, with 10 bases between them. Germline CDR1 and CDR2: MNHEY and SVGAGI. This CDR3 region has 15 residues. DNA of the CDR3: TGTGCCAGCAGTTACTCGGACAGAGAAGGAAACACCATATATTTT. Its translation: CASSYSDREGNTIYF.

This chain's CDR3 is CASTPWGGAETQYF. CDR3 DNA: TGTGCCAGCACCCCGTGGGGGGGGGCAGAGACCCAGTACTTC. V is TRBV7-2 and J is TRBJ2-5, with D tentatively TRBD2 (7 bases). The CDR3 extends over 14 amino acids. V shed 7 bases and J shed 4 bases, with 16 bases lying between them. The germline gives CDR1 SGHTA, CDR2 FQGNSA.

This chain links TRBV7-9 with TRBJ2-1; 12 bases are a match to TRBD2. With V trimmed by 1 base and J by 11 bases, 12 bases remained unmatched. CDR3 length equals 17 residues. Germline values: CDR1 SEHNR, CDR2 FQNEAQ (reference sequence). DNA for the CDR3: TGTGCCAGCAGCTTAGGGGACCCACTAGCGGGAGGCTCCAAGCAGTTCTTC. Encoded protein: CASSLGDPLAGGSKQFF.

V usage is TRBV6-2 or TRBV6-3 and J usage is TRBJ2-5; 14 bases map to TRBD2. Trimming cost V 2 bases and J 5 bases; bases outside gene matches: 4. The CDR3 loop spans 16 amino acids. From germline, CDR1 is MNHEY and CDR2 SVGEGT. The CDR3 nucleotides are TGTGCCAGCAGTTACGTCGGACTAGCGGGGGGTGAGACCCAGTACTTC. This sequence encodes CASSYVGLAGGETQYF.

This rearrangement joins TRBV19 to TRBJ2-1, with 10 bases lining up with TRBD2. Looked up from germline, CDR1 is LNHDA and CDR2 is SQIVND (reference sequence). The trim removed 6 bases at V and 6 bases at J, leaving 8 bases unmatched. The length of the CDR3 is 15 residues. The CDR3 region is CASRRSGGALNEQFF. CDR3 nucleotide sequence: TGTGCCAGTAGAAGGAGCGGGGGGGCCCTCAATGAGCAGTTCTTC.

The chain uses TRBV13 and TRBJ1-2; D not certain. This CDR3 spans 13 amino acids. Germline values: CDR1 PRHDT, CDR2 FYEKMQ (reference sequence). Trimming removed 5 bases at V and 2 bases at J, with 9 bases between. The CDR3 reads CASSRRFNYGYTF. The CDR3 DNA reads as TGTGCCAGCAGCCGCAGGTTCAACTATGGCTACACCTTC.

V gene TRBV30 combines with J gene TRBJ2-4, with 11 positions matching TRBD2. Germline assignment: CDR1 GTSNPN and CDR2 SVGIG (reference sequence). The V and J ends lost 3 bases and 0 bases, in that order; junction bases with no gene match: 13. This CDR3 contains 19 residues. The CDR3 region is CAWRTGTSGKNIAKNIQYF. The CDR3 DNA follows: TGTGCCTGGAGAACCGGGACTAGCGGAAAAAATATAGCCAAAAACATTCAGTACTTC.

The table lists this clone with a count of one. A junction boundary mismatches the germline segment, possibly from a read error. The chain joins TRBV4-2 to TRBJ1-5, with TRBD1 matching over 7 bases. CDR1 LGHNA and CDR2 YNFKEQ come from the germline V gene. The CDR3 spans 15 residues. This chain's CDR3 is CASSQGGQGDQPQHF. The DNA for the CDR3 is TGTGCCAGCAGCCAGGGGGGGCAGGGGGACCAGCCTCAGCATTTT.

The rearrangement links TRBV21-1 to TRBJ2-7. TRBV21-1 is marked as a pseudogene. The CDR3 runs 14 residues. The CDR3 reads CAREGIPIHYEQYV. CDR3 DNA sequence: TGTGCCAGAGAAGGTATACCCATCCACTACGAGCAGTACGTC.

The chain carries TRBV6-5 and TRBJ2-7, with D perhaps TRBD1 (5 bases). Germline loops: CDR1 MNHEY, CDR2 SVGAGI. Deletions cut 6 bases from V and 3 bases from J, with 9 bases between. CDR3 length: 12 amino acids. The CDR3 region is CASRAGYYEQYF. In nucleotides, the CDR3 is TGTGCCAGCAGGGCAGGGTACTACGAGCAGTACTTC.

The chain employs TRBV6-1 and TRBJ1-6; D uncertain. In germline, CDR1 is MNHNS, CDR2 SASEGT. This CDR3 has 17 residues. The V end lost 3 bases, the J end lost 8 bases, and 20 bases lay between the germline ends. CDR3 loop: CASSDGSASPVHSPLHF. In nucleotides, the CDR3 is TGTGCCAGCAGTGACGGGAGCGCGAGCCCCGTTCATTCACCCCTCCACTTT.

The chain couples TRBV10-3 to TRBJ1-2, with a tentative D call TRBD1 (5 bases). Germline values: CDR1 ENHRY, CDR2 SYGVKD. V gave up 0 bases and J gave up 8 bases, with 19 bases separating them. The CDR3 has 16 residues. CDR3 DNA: TGTGCCATCAGTGAGTCGAGGGGAGGGCCCCTCGAAGGCTACACCTTC. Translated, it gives CAISESRGGPLEGYTF.

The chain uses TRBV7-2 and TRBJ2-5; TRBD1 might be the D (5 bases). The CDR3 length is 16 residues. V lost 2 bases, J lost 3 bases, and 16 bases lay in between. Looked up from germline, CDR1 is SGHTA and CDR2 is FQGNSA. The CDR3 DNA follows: TGTGCCAGCAGCTTAAACAAAGGTGGCAGGGAAGAGACCCAGTACTTC. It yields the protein CASSLNKGGREETQYF.